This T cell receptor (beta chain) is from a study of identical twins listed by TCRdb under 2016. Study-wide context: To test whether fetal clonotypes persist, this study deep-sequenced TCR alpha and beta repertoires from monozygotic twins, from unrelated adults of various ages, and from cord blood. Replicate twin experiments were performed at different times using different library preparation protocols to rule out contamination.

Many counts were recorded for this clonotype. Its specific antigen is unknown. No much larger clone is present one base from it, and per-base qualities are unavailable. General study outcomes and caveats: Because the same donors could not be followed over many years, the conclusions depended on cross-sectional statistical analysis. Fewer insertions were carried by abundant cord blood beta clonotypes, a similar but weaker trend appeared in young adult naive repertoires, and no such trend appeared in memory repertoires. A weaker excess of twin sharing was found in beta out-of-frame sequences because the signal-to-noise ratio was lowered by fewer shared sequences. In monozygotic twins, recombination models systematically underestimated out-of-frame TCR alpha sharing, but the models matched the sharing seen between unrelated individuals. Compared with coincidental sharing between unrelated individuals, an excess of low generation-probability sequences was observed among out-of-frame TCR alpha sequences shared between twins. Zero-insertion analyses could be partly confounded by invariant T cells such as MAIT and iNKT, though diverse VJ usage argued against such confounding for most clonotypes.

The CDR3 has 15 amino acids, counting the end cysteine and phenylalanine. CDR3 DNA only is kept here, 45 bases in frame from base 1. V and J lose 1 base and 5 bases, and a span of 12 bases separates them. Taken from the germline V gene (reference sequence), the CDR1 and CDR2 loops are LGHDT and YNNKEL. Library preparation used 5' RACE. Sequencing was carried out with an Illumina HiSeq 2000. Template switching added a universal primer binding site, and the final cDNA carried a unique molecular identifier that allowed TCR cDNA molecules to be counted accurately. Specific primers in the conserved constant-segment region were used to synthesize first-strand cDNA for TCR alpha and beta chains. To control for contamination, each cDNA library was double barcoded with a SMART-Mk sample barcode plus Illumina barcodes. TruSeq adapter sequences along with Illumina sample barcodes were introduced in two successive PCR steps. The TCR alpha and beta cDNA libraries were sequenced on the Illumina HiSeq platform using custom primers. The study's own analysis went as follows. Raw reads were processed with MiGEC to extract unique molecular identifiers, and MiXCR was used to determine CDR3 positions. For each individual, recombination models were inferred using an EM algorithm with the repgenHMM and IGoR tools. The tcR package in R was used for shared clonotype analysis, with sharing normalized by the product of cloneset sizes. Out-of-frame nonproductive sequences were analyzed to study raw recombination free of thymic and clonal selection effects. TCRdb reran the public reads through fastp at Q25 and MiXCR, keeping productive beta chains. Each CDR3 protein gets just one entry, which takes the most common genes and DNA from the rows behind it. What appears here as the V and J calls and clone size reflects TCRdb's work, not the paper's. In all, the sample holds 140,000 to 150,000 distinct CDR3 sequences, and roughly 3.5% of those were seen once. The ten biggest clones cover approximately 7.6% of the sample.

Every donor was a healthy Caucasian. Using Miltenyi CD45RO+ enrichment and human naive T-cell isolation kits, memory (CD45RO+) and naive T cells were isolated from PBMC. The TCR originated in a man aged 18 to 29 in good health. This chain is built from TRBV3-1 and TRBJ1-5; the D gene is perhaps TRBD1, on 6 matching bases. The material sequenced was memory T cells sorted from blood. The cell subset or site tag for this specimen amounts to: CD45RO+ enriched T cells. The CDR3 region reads CASSQVGGEDQPQHF. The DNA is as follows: TGTGCCAGCAGCCAAGTAGGGGGGGAGGATCAGCCCCAGCATTTT.